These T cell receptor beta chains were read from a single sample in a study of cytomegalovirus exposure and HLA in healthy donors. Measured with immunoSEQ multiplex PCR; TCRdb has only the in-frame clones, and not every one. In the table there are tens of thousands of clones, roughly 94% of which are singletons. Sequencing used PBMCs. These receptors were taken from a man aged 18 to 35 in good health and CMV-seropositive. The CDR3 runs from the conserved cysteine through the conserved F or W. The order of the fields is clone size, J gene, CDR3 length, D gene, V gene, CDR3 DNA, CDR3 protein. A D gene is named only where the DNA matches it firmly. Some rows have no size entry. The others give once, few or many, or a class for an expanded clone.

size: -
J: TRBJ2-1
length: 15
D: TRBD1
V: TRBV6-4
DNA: TGTGCCAGCAGCGAACGACAGGGCTCCTACAATGAGCAGTTCTTC
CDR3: CASSERQGSYNEQFF

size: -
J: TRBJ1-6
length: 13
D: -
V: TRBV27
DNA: TGTGCCAGTAGACAGCCCAATTATTCACCCCTCCACTTT
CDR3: CASRQPNYSPLHF

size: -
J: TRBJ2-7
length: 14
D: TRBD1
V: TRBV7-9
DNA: TGTGCCAGCACTCATCGGGACAGAGCCTACGAGCAGTACTTC
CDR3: CASTHRDRAYEQYF

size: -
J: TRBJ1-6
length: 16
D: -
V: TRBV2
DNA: TGTGCCAGCAGTGAACTAGGCAGGGTCGCTAATTCACCCCTCCACTTT
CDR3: CASSELGRVANSPLHF

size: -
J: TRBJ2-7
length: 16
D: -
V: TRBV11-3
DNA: TGTGCCAGCAGCTTGGCCCTCGATCTTACCCTTTACGAGCAGTACTTC
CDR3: CASSLALDLTLYEQYF

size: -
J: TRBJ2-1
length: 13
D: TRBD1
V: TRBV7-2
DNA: TGTGCCAGCGGGACAGGGGGCTATAATGAGCAGTTCTTC
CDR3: CASGTGGYNEQFF

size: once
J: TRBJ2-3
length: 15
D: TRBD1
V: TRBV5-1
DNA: TGCGCCAGCAGCCGACAGGGGGGAACGTCAGATACGCAGTATTTT
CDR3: CASSRQGGTSDTQYF

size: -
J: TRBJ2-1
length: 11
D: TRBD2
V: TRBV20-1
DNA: TGCAGTGGCGGGAGTTGGAGTGAGCAGTTCTTC
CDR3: CSGGSWSEQFF

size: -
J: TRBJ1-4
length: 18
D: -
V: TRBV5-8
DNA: TGTGCCAGCAGCTTGGCCATGGTCTCGGGGAACACTAATGAAAAACTGTTTTTT
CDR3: CASSLAMVSGNTNEKLFF

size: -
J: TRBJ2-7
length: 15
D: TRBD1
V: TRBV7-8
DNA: TGTGCCAGCAGTCATGGGACAGGGGTCGCCTACGAGCAGTACTTC
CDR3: CASSHGTGVAYEQYF

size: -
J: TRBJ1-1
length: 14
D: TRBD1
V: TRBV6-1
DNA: TGTGCCAGCAGGAAAGGGACAGCCAGGACTGAAGCTTTCTTT
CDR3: CASRKGTARTEAFF

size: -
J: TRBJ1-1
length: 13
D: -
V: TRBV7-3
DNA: TGTGCCAGCAGCGCCCAGGGAAACACTGAAGCTTTCTTT
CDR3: CASSAQGNTEAFF

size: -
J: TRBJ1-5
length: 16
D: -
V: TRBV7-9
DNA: TGTGCCAGCAGCCCCTTCGAGGGAAGTAGCAATCAGCCCCAGCATTTT
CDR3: CASSPFEGSSNQPQHF

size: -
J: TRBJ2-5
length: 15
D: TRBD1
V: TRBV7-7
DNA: TGTGCTAGCAGTTTGGGGACAGGAGGGGCCGAGACCCAGTACTTC
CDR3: CASSLGTGGAETQYF

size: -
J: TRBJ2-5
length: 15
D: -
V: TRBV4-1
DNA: TGCGCCAGCAGCCAAATAGGACGGGGAGAAGAGACCCAGTACTTC
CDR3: CASSQIGRGEETQYF

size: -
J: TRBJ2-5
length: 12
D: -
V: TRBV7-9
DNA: TGTGCCAGCGGCCCGGAGGAGGAGACCCAGTACTTC
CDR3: CASGPEEETQYF

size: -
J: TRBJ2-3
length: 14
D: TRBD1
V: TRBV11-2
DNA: TGTGCCAGCACCACAGGGGGCCGGTTAGGTACGCAGTATTTT
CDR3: CASTTGGRLGTQYF

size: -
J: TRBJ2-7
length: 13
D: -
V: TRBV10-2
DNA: TGCGCCAGCAGTGAGGTCTATGGGGGGGAGCAGTACTTC
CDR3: CASSEVYGGEQYF

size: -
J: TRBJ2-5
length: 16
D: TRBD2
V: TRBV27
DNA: TGTGCCAGCAGTTCTCGACTAGCGGGAGCAGGAGAGACCCAGTACTTC
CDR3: CASSSRLAGAGETQYF

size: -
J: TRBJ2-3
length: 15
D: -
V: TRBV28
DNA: TGTGCCAGCACCACCTGGACAGCAAGCACAGATACGCAGTATTTT
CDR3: CASTTWTASTDTQYF

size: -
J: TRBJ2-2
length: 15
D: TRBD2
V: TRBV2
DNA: TGTGCCAGCAGTCGGGGACTAGAGAACACCGGGGAGCTGTTTTTT
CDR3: CASSRGLENTGELFF

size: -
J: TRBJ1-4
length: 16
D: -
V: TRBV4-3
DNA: TGCGCCAGCAGCCCCTGGGGGTGGGGGCGAGAAGAAAAACTGTTTTTT
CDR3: CASSPWGWGREEKLFF

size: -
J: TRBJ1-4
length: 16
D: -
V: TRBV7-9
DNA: TGTGCCAGCAGCTCCGACAGAGCCAGGGAGGACGAAAAACTGTTTTTT
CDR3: CASSSDRAREDEKLFF

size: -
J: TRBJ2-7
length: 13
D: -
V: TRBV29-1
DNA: TGCAGCGTGAGGTGGCAGACTACCTACGAGCAGTACTTC
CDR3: CSVRWQTTYEQYF

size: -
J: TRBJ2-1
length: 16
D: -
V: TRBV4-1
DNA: TGCGCCAGCAGCCAAGAAGGGGGTAGCCCTTGGAATGAGCAATTCTTC
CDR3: CASSQEGGSPWNEQFF

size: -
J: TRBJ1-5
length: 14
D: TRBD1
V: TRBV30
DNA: TGTGCCTGGAGTGCAGGGGGCGCGGGTCAGCCCCAGCATTTT
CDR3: CAWSAGGAGQPQHF

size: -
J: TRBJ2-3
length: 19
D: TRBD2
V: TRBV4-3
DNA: TGCGCCAGCAGCCAAGAATCGGGACTAGCGGGGCCCTACACAGATACGCAGTATTTT
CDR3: CASSQESGLAGPYTDTQYF

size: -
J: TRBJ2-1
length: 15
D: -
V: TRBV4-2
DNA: TGTGCCAGCAGTTCCACGCTAACTAGCCTCCCTGAGCAGTTCTTC
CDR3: CASSSTLTSLPEQFF

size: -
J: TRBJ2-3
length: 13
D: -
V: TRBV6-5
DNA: TGTGCCAGCAAGGAGGGGAACTCAGATACGCAGTATTTT
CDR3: CASKEGNSDTQYF

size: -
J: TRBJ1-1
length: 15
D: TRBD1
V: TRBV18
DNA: TGTGCCAGCTCACCCTTTGACAGGGGTCCCACTGAAGCTTTCTTT
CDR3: CASSPFDRGPTEAFF

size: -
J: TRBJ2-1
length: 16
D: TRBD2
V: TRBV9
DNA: TGTGCCAGCAGCGTAGACCTAGCGGACTCCTACAATGAGCAGTTCTTC
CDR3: CASSVDLADSYNEQFF

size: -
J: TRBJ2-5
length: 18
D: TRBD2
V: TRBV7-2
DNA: TGTGCCAGCAGCCCACGGGGGGCAGCGGGGGAGATTATGGAGACCCAGTACTTC
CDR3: CASSPRGAAGEIMETQYF

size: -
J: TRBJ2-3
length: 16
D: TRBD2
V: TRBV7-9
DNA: TGTGCCAGCAGCCCAGGACTAGCCCTGATAGTGGATACGCAGTATTTT
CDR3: CASSPGLALIVDTQYF

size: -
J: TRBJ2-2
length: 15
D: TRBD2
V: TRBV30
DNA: TGTGCCTTTGCTAGCGGGGACCACGGGCGTACCGAGCTGTTTTTT
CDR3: CAFASGDHGRTELFF

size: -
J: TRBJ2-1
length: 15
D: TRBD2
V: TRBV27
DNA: TGTGCCAGCAGTTTCAGCGGGACCTATAACAATGAGCAGTTCTTC
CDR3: CASSFSGTYNNEQFF

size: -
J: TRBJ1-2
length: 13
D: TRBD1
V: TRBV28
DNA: TGTGCCAGCAATAAACCGGGACAGAGCGGCTACACCTTC
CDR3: CASNKPGQSGYTF